These T cell receptor beta chains were read from a single sample in a study of blood T cells in healthy people across ages. TCRdb re-called the 5' RACE reads through MiXCR, storing one row per CDR3 protein. The sample contains 1.5 million to 2 million distinct CDR3 sequences, about 50% of which appear only once. Sequencing used blood. These receptor sequences come from a woman aged 40 to 49 in good health. CDR3s include the opening cysteine and the closing phenylalanine or tryptophan. The order of the fields is J gene, clone size, V gene, CDR3 protein. The size entry is marked missing in some rows and otherwise reads once, few, many or a size class.

J gene: TRBJ2-3
clone size: NA
V gene: TRBV13
CDR3 protein: CASSTRLAGGRSTDTQYF

J gene: TRBJ2-5
clone size: NA
V gene: TRBV4-2
CDR3 protein: CASSQAGQQETQYF

J gene: TRBJ2-3
clone size: NA
V gene: TRBV4-2
CDR3 protein: CASSQAPMPDTQYF

J gene: TRBJ1-5
clone size: NA
V gene: TRBV6-6
CDR3 protein: CASKDRAEGNQPQHF

J gene: TRBJ2-3
clone size: NA
V gene: TRBV20-1
CDR3 protein: CSARGRGGGTDTQYF

J gene: NA
clone size: once
V gene: TRBV5-1
CDR3 protein: CASSVQGFGEQYF

J gene: TRBJ1-1
clone size: once
V gene: TRBV6-5
CDR3 protein: CASSYGQTPGTEAFF

J gene: TRBJ2-5
clone size: many
V gene: TRBV28
CDR3 protein: CAAVRGGSQETQYF

J gene: TRBJ2-1
clone size: NA
V gene: TRBV19
CDR3 protein: CAGLTGANEQFF

J gene: TRBJ1-1
clone size: many
V gene: TRBV12-3/TRBV12-4
CDR3 protein: CASSPTGNTEAFF

J gene: TRBJ1-6
clone size: NA
V gene: TRBV7-9
CDR3 protein: CASSLGPPQGYNSPLHF

J gene: TRBJ2-1
clone size: few
V gene: TRBV7-6
CDR3 protein: CASSLATGGLYNEQFF

J gene: TRBJ2-7
clone size: NA
V gene: TRBV4-2
CDR3 protein: CASSQVARGGSSYEQYF

J gene: TRBJ2-3
clone size: NA
V gene: TRBV3-1
CDR3 protein: CASSHVATDTQYF

J gene: TRBJ1-1
clone size: few
V gene: TRBV5-1
CDR3 protein: CASSLTDRLDTEAFF

J gene: TRBJ2-5
clone size: NA
V gene: TRBV27
CDR3 protein: CASSFSGPGTEEETQYF

J gene: TRBJ2-6
clone size: few
V gene: TRBV4-2
CDR3 protein: CASSQFTGRSLTGANVLTF

J gene: TRBJ2-5
clone size: NA
V gene: TRBV6-5
CDR3 protein: CASSYWWGEETQYF

J gene: TRBJ2-3
clone size: NA
V gene: TRBV7-2
CDR3 protein: CASSQTSGLDTQYF

J gene: NA
clone size: NA
V gene: TRBV28
CDR3 protein: CASRLKTGTRMETQYF

J gene: TRBJ2-3
clone size: NA
V gene: TRBV28
CDR3 protein: CASSSPRSGDSTDTQYF

J gene: TRBJ2-7
clone size: NA
V gene: TRBV5-1
CDR3 protein: CASTYYDAGVSYEQYF

J gene: TRBJ2-3
clone size: few
V gene: TRBV5-1
CDR3 protein: CASSLINPGDTQYF

J gene: TRBJ1-4
clone size: NA
V gene: TRBV4-3
CDR3 protein: CASSQDRDSYATNEKLFF

J gene: TRBJ2-3
clone size: NA
V gene: TRBV12-3/TRBV12-4
CDR3 protein: CASSLNSPPSSYTQYF

J gene: TRBJ2-7
clone size: few
V gene: TRBV18
CDR3 protein: CASSPPRQGIHEQYF

J gene: TRBJ2-5
clone size: few
V gene: TRBV18
CDR3 protein: CASSPGQAGIETQYF

J gene: TRBJ2-3
clone size: NA
V gene: TRBV7-2
CDR3 protein: CASSGSTWDTQYF

J gene: TRBJ2-3
clone size: NA
V gene: TRBV28
CDR3 protein: CASNHPEGRTDTQYF

J gene: TRBJ2-1
clone size: few
V gene: TRBV4-2
CDR3 protein: CASSPPGTSPYNEQFF

J gene: TRBJ2-1
clone size: NA
V gene: TRBV2
CDR3 protein: CASSVGPNSYNEQFF

J gene: TRBJ2-1
clone size: NA
V gene: TRBV15
CDR3 protein: CATSRGALDGEQFF

J gene: TRBJ1-1
clone size: NA
V gene: TRBV11-2
CDR3 protein: CASSVRQAWGTEAFF

J gene: TRBJ1-1
clone size: NA
V gene: TRBV6-2/TRBV6-3
CDR3 protein: CASSYRQGGLMNTEAFF

J gene: TRBJ2-7
clone size: NA
V gene: TRBV20-1
CDR3 protein: CSARVRAGGPYEQYF

J gene: TRBJ1-5
clone size: NA
V gene: TRBV6-5
CDR3 protein: CATAAVSNQPQHF

J gene: TRBJ2-4
clone size: NA
V gene: TRBV7-9
CDR3 protein: CASSPRARTAENIQYF

J gene: TRBJ1-2
clone size: few
V gene: TRBV13
CDR3 protein: CASSDLGTETNYGYTF

J gene: TRBJ1-4
clone size: NA
V gene: TRBV29-1
CDR3 protein: CSAKTGVNEKLFF

J gene: TRBJ2-1
clone size: NA
V gene: TRBV28
CDR3 protein: CASIRGDTYNEQFF

J gene: TRBJ2-6
clone size: once
V gene: TRBV7-3
CDR3 protein: CASSLMPLVGGPSGANVLTF

J gene: TRBJ2-3
clone size: NA
V gene: TRBV7-9
CDR3 protein: CASSSTLSVDTQYF